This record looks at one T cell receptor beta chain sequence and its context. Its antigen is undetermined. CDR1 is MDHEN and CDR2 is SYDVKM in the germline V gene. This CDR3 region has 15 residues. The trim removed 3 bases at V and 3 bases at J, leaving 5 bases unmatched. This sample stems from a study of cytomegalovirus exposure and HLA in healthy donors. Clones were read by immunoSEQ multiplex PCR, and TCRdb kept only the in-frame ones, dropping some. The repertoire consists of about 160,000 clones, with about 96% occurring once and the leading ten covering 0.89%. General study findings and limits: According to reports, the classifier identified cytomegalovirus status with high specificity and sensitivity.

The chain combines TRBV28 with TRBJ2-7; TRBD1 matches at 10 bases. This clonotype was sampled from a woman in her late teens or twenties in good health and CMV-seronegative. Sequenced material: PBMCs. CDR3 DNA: TGTGCCAGCAGTTTTGCGGGGACAGGGGACTACGAGCAGTACTTC. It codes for CASSFAGTGDYEQYF.